These 2 T cell receptor beta chains originate from one sample sequenced in a study of Graves' ophthalmopathy and Graves' hyperthyroidism. Beta-chain TCR CDR3 regions were amplified from RNA transcripts. HTBI primers primed a first-round RT-PCR, and a second-round multiplex PCR followed. Via MiXCR, TCRdb re-called the multiplex PCR reads, giving one row per CDR3 protein. This repertoire shows around 660,000 distinct CDR3 sequences, about 40% found once; its top ten account for over 2.5%. Specimen: peripheral blood. These receptors were collected from an adult man with Graves' ophthalmopathy.

The chain is built from TRBV5-1 and TRBJ2-7; weak D call: TRBD1 (6 bases). Trimming took 2 bases from V and 1 from J, leaving 16 bases between them. Germline V gene data show CDR1 as SGHRS and CDR2 as YFSETQ. The CDR3 runs 16 residues. CDR3 amino acids: CASSLVAQGLSYEQYF. The CDR3 region has the DNA TGCGCCAGCAGCTTAGTGGCACAGGGCTTATCCTACGAGCAGTACTTC. Variable domain in full (rest from reference TRBV5-1 and TRBJ2-7): KAGVTQTPRYLIKTRGQQVTLSCSPISGHRSVSWYQQTPGQGLQFLFEYFSETQRNKGNFPGRFSGRQFSNSRSEMNVSTLELGDSALYLCASSLVAQGLSYEQYFGPGTRLTVT.

This chain links TRBV11-2 with TRBJ1-6, with a possible D match to TRBD1 (6 bases). The V end was cut by 1 base, the J end by 6 bases, with 10 bases between. Germline V gene lookup returns CDR1 SGHAT and CDR2 FQNNGV. The CDR3 runs 15 residues. Written as DNA, the CDR3 is TGTGCCAGCAGCTTAGGGGGGGCGTTTAATTCACCCCTCCACTTT. Translation: CASSLGGAFNSPLHF.